This TCR beta chain is from a study of blood T cell repertoires in COVID-19. Study at large: Samples representing acute and convalescent COVID-19 were sourced from the United States, Italy and Spain. In each case, the material was cDNA or gDNA derived from T cells, B-cell-depleted T cells, or PBMCs.

Some clones are missing from TCRdb's copy, which holds only in-frame ones; the method was immunoSEQ multiplex PCR. The table has about 430,000 clones, roughly 84% seen once. Germline V lookup: CDR1 MNHEY, CDR2 SMNVEV (reference sequence). This CDR3 spans 20 amino acids. V was clipped by 4 bases and J by 6 bases; unmatched bases: 19. Ages ranged from roughly 18 to 100 years, with residence in fewer than 25 US areas. Cohorts were assigned according to the clinical history that participants reported. The chain recombines TRBV27 with TRBJ2-1, with 12 positions matching TRBD2. Specimen: PBMCs or T cells enriched from blood (not recorded which). This clonotype was obtained from a woman younger than 35 who had been exposed to COVID-19. The CDR3 here is CASSSPSPPKLAGGPNEQFF. The CDR3 coding sequence is TGTGCCAGCAGTTCACCCAGCCCCCCCAAACTAGCGGGAGGCCCCAATGAGCAGTTCTTC.